This T cell receptor beta chain was captured in a study of molecular identifiers for immune sequencing clone quantification. Study outcomes and limitations: Effector cells kept over 98% of their molecules in clones above 20 RNA copies, while naive cells kept under 1% there.

Each CDR3 protein gets one entry after TCRdb re-called the PCR reads with MiXCR. The sample consists of about 320,000 distinct CDR3 sequences, about a fifth of them appearing once. The CDR3 has 15 residues. With respect to this clonotype: No antigen is known for it. This may stem from a read error, because a much larger clone lies one nucleotide away.

Sequenced: naive CD8+ T cells from blood, with Jurkat cell RNA spiked in. The subset was: FACS-sorted CD8+CD4-CCR7+CD45RA+ naive T cells. J is TRBJ1-1 and V is TRBV12-3 or TRBV12-4; no clear D gene. The sequence derives from a human donor in good health. Some libraries in this study had Jurkat cell RNA spiked in. The CDR3 is CASSYSSRLNTGAFF. CDR3 in DNA: TGTGCCAGCAGTTACTCCTCCAGGCTGAACACTGGAGCTTTCTTT.